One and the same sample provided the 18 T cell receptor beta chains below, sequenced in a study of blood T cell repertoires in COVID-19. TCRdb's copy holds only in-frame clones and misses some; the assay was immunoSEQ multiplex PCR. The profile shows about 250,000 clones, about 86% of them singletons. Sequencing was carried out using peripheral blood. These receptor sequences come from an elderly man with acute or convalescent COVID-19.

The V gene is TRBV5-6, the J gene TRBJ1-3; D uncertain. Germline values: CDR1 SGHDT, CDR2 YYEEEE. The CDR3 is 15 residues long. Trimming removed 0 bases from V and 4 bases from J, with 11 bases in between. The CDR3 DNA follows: TGTGCCAGCAGCTTGGCCTGGGAGGTGGGAAACACCATATATTTT. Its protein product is CASSLAWEVGNTIYF.

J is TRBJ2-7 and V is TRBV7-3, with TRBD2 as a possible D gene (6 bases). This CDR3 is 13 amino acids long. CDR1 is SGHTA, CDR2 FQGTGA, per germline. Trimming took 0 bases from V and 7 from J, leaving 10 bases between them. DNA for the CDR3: TGTGCCAGCAGCTTAACTGCGGGACGTGAGCAGTACTTC. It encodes CASSLTAGREQYF.

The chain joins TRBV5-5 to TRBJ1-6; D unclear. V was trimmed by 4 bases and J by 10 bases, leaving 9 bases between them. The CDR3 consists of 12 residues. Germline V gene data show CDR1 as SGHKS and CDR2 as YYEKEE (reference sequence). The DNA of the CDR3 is TGTGCCAGCAGCCGGCGGGGATCACCCCTCCACTTT. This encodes CASSRRGSPLHF.

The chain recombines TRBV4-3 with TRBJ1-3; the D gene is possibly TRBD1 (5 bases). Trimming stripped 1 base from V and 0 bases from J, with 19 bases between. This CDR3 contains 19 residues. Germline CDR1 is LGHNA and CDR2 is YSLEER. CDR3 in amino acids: CASSQVLKGLLGSGNTIYF. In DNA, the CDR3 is TGCGCCAGCAGCCAAGTTTTAAAGGGGCTTCTGGGCTCTGGAAACACCATATATTTT.

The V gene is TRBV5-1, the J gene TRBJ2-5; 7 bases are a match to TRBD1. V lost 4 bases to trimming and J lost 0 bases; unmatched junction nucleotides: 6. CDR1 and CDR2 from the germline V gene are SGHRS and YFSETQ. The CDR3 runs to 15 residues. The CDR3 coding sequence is TGCGCCAGCAGCGCCGGGACAGAGTACCAAGAGACCCAGTACTTC. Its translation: CASSAGTEYQETQYF.

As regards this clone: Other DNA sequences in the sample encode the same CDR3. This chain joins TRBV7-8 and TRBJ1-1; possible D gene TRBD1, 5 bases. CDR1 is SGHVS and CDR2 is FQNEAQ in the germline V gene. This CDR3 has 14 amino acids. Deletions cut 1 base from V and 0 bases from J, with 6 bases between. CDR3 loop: CASSLGGMNTEAFF. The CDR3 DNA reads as TGTGCCAGCAGCTTAGGGGGCATGAACACTGAAGCTTTCTTT.

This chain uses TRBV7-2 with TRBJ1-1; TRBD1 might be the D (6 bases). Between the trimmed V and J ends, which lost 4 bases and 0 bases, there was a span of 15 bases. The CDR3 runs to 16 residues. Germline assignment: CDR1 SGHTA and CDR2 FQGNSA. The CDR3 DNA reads TGTGCCAGCAGCTCGCGCCCCGGGACAATGAACACTGAAGCTTTCTTT. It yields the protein CASSSRPGTMNTEAFF.

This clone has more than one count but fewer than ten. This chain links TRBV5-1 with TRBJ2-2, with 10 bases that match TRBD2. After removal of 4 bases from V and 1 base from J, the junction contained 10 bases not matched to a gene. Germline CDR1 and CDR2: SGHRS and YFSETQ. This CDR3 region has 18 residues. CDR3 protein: CASSGGLAVLGNTGELFF. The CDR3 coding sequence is TGCGCCAGCAGCGGAGGACTAGCGGTTCTTGGGAACACCGGGGAGCTGTTTTTT.

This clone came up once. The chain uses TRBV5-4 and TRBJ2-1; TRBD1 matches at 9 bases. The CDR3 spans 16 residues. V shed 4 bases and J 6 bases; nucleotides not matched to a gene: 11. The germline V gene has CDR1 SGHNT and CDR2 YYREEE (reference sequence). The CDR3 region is CASSPQRGQGSNEQFF. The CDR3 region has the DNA TGTGCCAGCAGCCCCCAGCGCGGACAGGGGTCCAATGAGCAGTTCTTC.

The chain's CDR3 is CASSVPLGGYEKLFF. The CDR3 nucleotides read TGTGCCAGCAGTGTACCCTTAGGGGGCTATGAAAAACTGTTTTTT. The rearrangement joins TRBV25-1 to TRBJ1-4, with 7 bases matching TRBD1. J lost 6 bases, V lost 4 bases, and 8 bases had no gene match. CDR3 size: 15 residues. Germline lookup yields CDR1 MGHDK and CDR2 SYGVNS.

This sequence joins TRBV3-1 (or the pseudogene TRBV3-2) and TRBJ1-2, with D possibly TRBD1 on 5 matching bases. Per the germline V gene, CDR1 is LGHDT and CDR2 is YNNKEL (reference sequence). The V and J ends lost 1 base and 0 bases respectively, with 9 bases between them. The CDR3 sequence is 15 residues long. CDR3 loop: CASSQGQKANYGYTF. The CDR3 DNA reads TGTGCCAGCAGCCAAGGACAGAAAGCTAACTATGGCTACACCTTC.

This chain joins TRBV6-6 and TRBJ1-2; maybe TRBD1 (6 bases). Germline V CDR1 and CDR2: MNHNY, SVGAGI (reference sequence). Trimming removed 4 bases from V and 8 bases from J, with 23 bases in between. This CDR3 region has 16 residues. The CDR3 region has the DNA TGTGCCAGCAGTTCGATATTACAGGGACTACCGGAAGGCTACACCTTC. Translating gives CASSSILQGLPEGYTF.

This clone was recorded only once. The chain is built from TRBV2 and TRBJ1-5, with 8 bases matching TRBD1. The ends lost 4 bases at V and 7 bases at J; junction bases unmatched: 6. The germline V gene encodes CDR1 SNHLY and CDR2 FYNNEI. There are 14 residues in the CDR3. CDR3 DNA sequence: TGTGCCAGCAGTGTCGGACAGGGAATCCAGCCCCAGCATTTT. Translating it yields CASSVGQGIQPQHF.

CDR3 sequence reads: CAGTGTEKNIQYF. The CDR3 DNA follows: TGTGCCGGAACCGGGACAGAGAAAAACATTCAGTACTTC. The J gene is TRBJ2-4, the V gene TRBV3-1 (or the pseudogene TRBV3-2), with 7 bases fitting TRBD1. The CDR3 runs to 13 residues. Looked up from germline, CDR1 is LGHDT and CDR2 is YNNKEL (reference sequence). V lost 11 bases and J lost 4; bases outside the gene matches: 8.

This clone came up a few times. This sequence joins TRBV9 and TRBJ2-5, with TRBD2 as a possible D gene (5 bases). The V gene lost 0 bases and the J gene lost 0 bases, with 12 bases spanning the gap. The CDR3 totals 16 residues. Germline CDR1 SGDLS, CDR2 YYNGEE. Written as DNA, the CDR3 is TGTGCCAGCAGCGTAGGAGTAGCGAGGTACCAAGAGACCCAGTACTTC. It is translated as CASSVGVARYQETQYF.

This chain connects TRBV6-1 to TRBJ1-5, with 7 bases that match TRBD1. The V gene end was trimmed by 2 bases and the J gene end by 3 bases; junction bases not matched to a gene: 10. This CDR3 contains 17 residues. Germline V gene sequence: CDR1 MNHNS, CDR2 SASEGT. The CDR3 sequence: CASSERTGGMANQPQHF. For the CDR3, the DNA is TGTGCCAGCAGTGAACGGACAGGAGGAATGGCCAATCAGCCCCAGCATTTT.

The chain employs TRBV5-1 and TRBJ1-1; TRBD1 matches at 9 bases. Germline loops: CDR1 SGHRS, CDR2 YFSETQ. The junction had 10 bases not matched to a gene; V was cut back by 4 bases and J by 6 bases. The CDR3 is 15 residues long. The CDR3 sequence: CASSMNPGQGSEAFF. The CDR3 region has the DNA TGCGCCAGCAGCATGAACCCGGGACAGGGCTCTGAAGCTTTCTTT.

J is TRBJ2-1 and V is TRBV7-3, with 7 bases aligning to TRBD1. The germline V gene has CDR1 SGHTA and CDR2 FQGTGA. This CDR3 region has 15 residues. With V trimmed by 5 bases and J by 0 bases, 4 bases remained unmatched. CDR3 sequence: CASSPGGYSYNEQFF. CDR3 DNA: TGTGCCAGCAGCCCAGGGGGTTACTCCTACAATGAGCAGTTCTTC.